Listed here are 2 T cell receptor beta chains from one sample, sequenced in a study of blood T cell repertoires in COVID-19. The table came from immunoSEQ multiplex PCR; TCRdb's copy has only in-frame clones and leaves some out. The sample shows some 270,000 clones, approximately 89% of them seen only once. The sequenced sample was PBMCs or T cells enriched from blood (not recorded which). These receptors all stem from an older woman who had recovered from COVID-19.

In regard to this clone: Different DNA sequences within this sample yield the same CDR3. The chain links TRBV5-1 to TRBJ2-3; tentatively, D is TRBD1 (7 bases). Trimming took 3 bases from V and 3 from J, leaving 8 bases between them. Germline assignment: CDR1 SGHRS and CDR2 YFSETQ. CDR3 length: 13 residues. This chain's CDR3 is CASSSGGTDTQYF. The CDR3 DNA follows: TGCGCCAGCAGCTCAGGGGGGACAGATACGCAGTATTTT.

The chain carries TRBV15 and TRBJ2-3; 8 nucleotides match TRBD2. The germline CDR1 and CDR2 sequences are LNHNV and YYDKDF (reference sequence). CDR3 length: 18 amino acids. Trimming at V came to 0 bases and at J to 4 bases, leaving 12 bases not matched to a gene. This CDR3 is CATSREGYGRGVADTQYF. The DNA of the CDR3 is TGTGCCACCAGCAGAGAGGGGTACGGGCGGGGGGTGGCAGATACGCAGTATTTT.